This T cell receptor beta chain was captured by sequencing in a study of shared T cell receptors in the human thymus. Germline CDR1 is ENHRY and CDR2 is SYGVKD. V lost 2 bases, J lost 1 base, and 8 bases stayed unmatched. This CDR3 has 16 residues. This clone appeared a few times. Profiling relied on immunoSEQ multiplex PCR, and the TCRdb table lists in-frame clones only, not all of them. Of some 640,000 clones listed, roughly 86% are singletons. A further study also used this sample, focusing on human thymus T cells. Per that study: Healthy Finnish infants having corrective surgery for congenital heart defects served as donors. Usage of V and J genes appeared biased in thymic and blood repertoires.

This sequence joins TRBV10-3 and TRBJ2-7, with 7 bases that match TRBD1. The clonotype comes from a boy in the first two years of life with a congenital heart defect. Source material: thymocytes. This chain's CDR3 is CAISETMGTVSYEQYF. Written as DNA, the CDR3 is TGTGCCATCAGTGAGACGATGGGGACAGTTTCCTACGAGCAGTACTTC.